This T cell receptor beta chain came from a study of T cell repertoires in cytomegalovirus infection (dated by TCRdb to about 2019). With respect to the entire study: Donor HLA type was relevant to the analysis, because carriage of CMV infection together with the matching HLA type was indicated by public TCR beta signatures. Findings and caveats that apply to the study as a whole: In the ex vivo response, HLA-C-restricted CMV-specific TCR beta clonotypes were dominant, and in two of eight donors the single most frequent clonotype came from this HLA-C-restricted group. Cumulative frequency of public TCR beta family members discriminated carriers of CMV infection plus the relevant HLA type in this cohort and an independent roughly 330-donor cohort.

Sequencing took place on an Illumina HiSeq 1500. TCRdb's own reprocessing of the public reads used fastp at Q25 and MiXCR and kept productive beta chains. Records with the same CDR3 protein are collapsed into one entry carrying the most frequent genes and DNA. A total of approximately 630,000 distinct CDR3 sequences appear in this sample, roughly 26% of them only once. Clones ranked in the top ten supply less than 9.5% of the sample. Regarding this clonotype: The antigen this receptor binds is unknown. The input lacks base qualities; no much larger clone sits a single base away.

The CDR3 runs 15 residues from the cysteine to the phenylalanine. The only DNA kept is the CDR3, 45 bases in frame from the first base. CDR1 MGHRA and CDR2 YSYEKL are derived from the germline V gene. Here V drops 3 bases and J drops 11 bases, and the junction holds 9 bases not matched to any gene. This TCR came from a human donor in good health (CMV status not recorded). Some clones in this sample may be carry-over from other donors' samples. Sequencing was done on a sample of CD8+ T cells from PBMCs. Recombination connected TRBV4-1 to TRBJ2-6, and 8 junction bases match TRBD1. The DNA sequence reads TGCGCCAGCAGCCAGTCAGGGGGCTCCCCTTACGTCCTGACTTTC. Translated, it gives CASSQSGGSPYVLTF.